A selection of T cell receptor beta chains follows, all from one sample in a study of blood T cell repertoires in COVID-19. Here immunoSEQ multiplex PCR was the method, and the copy in TCRdb shows in-frame clones only, minus some. The table has 150,000 to 200,000 clones, 65% to 85% seen once; the top ten hold approximately 2.4%. Sample: peripheral blood. Receptors originate from a human donor with acute or convalescent COVID-19. The donor label of this sample is uncertain. Both conserved end residues are part of each CDR3. A D gene is named only where the DNA matches it firmly. Not every row has a clone size; where given, it reads once, few, many or a size class.

v_call,clone_size,d_call,j_call,cdr3_nt,cdr3_aa
TRBV6-5,.,TRBD2,TRBJ2-2,TGTGCCAGCAGTTACGTTTCCGGGAGGGGCACCGGGGAGCTGTTTTTT,CASSYVSGRGTGELFF
TRBV4-1,.,TRBD2,TRBJ2-1,TGCGCCAGCAGCCAAGATCGAGAGCGGGAGGGCCCCTACAATGAGCAGTTCTTC,CASSQDREREGPYNEQFF
TRBV19,.,.,TRBJ1-5,TGTGCCACCCGGCCAGAGGACGCGGGTAGTCAGCCCCAGCATTTT,CATRPEDAGSQPQHF
TRBV14,.,.,TRBJ2-1,TGTGCCAGCAGCCAAGGGGCGAGCTACAATGAGCAGTTCTTC,CASSQGASYNEQFF
TRBV18,.,TRBD1,TRBJ2-1,TGTGCCAGCTCACCGGACAGGGGGTACACCAGCCGATATGAGCAGTTCTTC,CASSPDRGYTSRYEQFF
TRBV2,.,.,TRBJ1-5,TGTGCCAGCAGTGAGTATGGCAATCAGCCCCAGCATTTT,CASSEYGNQPQHF
TRBV10-3,.,.,TRBJ1-6,TGTGCCATCAGTGACAAAGGACAAAATTCACCCCTCCACTTT,CAISDKGQNSPLHF
TRBV6-5,.,.,TRBJ1-2,TGTGCCAGCTACCCCGGGGAGTCTAACTATGGCTACACCTTC,CASYPGESNYGYTF
TRBV18,.,.,TRBJ2-3,TGTGCCAGCTCGCAGACTAGCACAGATACGCAGTATTTT,CASSQTSTDTQYF
TRBV7-9,.,.,TRBJ1-3,TGTGCCAGCAGCTTTGGGGGCCGGAGCTCTGGAAACACCATATATTTT,CASSFGGRSSGNTIYF
TRBV19,once,.,TRBJ2-3,TGTGCCAGTAGTATCGAGGTCTCTAGCACAGATACGCAGTATTTT,CASSIEVSSTDTQYF
TRBV5-1,.,TRBD2,TRBJ2-7,TGCGCCAGCAGCCGAGCGACTAGCGGGACCCCGGACGAGCAGTACTTC,CASSRATSGTPDEQYF
TRBV7-3,once,.,TRBJ2-2,TGTGCCAGCAGCCCCGTCCCCGGGGAGCTGTTTTTT,CASSPVPGELFF
TRBV5-4,.,.,TRBJ2-1,TGTGCCAGCAGCCCTCTCTTGGGGGGGCAGAATGAGCAGTTCTTC,CASSPLLGGQNEQFF
TRBV5-1,.,TRBD2,TRBJ2-7,TGCGCCAGCAGCTTCAGCGGGGGAGAGCAGTACTTC,CASSFSGGEQYF
TRBV29-1,.,.,TRBJ1-1,TGCAGCGTTCAACAGGCTGAAGCTTTCTTT,CSVQQAEAFF
TRBV7-9,.,.,TRBJ1-4,TGTGCCAGCTCTTCCCGCGGGGGGGAAAAACTGTTTTTT,CASSSRGGEKLFF
TRBV5-1,.,.,TRBJ1-1,TGCGCCAGCAAACAGGGTTTTTTCATGAACACTGAAGCTTTCTTT,CASKQGFFMNTEAFF
TRBV18,.,TRBD1,TRBJ2-5,TGTGCCAGCTCAAGACAGGGTAGGGGAGAGACCCAGTACTTC,CASSRQGRGETQYF
TRBV19,.,TRBD2,TRBJ2-3,TGTGCCAGTAGTACAATTCGACTAGCGGGGATGGATACGCAGTATTTT,CASSTIRLAGMDTQYF
TRBV7-6,.,TRBD1,TRBJ2-3,TGTGCCAGCAGCCCCGGGACAGGGGTGTTAGACACGCAGTATTTT,CASSPGTGVLDTQYF
TRBV7-9,.,TRBD2,TRBJ2-1,TGTGCCAGCAGCGACTCTAGCGGGGCAGCCTACAATGAGCAGTTCTTC,CASSDSSGAAYNEQFF
TRBV2,.,TRBD1,TRBJ1-1,TGTGCCAGCAGGGGAGCTCTGGGACAGGAGTTGGCTTTCTTT,CASRGALGQELAFF